The clone carrying this T cell receptor beta chain was seen only a few times. In the original processing: Amplification of reference gene primers provided the estimated nucleated cell counts. Only in-frame clones appear in the TCRdb table, and some are missing; sequencing was by immunoSEQ multiplex PCR. The V and J calls and clone size are taken from that table; D and trimming were inferred from the DNA. The sample consists of hundreds of thousands of clones, around 90% of them appearing once. This specimen belongs to a study of blood T cell repertoires in COVID-19. Study details: From T cells, B-cell-depleted T cells, or PBMCs came the material, which was cDNA or gDNA.

This CDR3 contains 13 residues. CDR1 is SGHTA and CDR2 is FQGNSA in the germline V gene. The V end was cut by 1 base, the J end by 7 bases, with 8 bases between. The source material was peripheral blood. The V gene is TRBV7-2, the J gene TRBJ1-5, with a tentative D call TRBD1 (6 bases). The sequence derives from a man between 65 and 79 years old with acute or convalescent COVID-19. Here the CDR3 reads CASSLGGLQPQHF. The DNA of the CDR3 is TGTGCCAGCAGCTTAGGGGGGCTCCAGCCCCAGCATTTT.